These 21 T cell receptor beta chains were all obtained from the same sample, sequenced in a study of CD8 T cell repertoires and HIV-1 epitope variants. This table comes from immunoSEQ multiplex PCR, and its TCRdb copy is limited to in-frame clones, with some not included. This table holds thousands of clones, roughly 71% found once. These receptors have no known antigen. Sequencing used cultured CD8+ T cells derived from PBMCs. Source of these receptors: a male donor with HIV.

This clone has more than one count but fewer than ten. This chain joins TRBV5-4 and TRBJ2-2; D unclear. The germline CDR1 and CDR2 sequences are SGHNT and YYREEE (reference sequence). CDR3 length equals 11 residues. The V and J ends lost 3 bases and 6 bases respectively, with 3 bases between them. CDR3 loop: CASSYAGELFF. CDR3 in DNA: TGTGCCAGCAGCTACGCCGGGGAGCTGTTTTTT.

This clone was recorded once. The rearrangement links TRBV9 to TRBJ2-1; D remains ambiguous. Deletions cut 4 bases from V and 8 bases from J, with 16 bases between. The CDR3 is 14 residues long. Per the germline V gene, CDR1 is SGDLS and CDR2 is YYNGEE. CDR3 sequence reads: CASSLRESHHEQFF. CDR3 nucleotides: TGTGCCAGCAGCCTCCGCGAATCCCACCATGAGCAGTTCTTC.

This clone was seen only a few times. The rearrangement joins TRBV19 to TRBJ1-2, with TRBD1 matching 8 bases. The V and J ends lost 5 bases and 3 bases, in that order; junction bases with no gene match: 5. From germline, CDR1 is LNHDA and CDR2 SQIVND (reference sequence). The CDR3 has 14 amino acids. The CDR3 protein is CASSPQGADYGYTF. The CDR3 coding sequence is TGTGCCAGTAGTCCTCAGGGGGCCGACTATGGCTACACCTTC.

This chain uses TRBV5-1 with TRBJ2-7, with 8 bases fitting TRBD2. The germline CDR1 and CDR2 sequences are SGHRS and YFSETQ. J gave up 0 bases and V 2 bases, and 4 bases lay outside the gene matches. The length of the CDR3 is 15 residues. CDR3 sequence: CASSLSSGSSYEQYF. DNA of the CDR3: TGCGCCAGCAGCTTATCCAGCGGGAGCTCCTACGAGCAGTACTTC.

The chain has TRBV28 and TRBJ2-7; 8 bases are shared with TRBD2. This CDR3 contains 14 residues. Germline V lookup: CDR1 MDHEN, CDR2 SYDVKM. Trimming removed 5 bases from V and 3 bases from J; junction bases left unmatched: 6. The DNA for the CDR3 is TGTGCCAGCAGTCGGGAGGGGCAGCGCTACGAGCAGTACTTC. It yields the protein CASSREGQRYEQYF. Full variable domain (outside the CDR3, taken from reference TRBV28 and TRBJ2-7): DVKVTQSSRYLVKRTGEKVFLECVQDMDHENMFWYRQDPGLGLRLIYFSYDVKMKEKGDIPEGYSVSREKKERFSLILESASTNQTSMYLCASSREGQRYEQYFGPGTRLTVT.

In DNA, the CDR3 is TGTGCCAGCAGCGTAGCGGGAGGCCCCCCCTACAATGAGCAGTTCTTC. This sequence encodes CASSVAGGPPYNEQFF. The J gene is TRBJ2-1, the V gene TRBV5-5, with 10 bases matching TRBD2. With 4 bases clipped from V and 2 bases from J, the junction kept 6 bases outside the gene matches. The CDR3 extends over 16 amino acids. Germline CDR1 SGHKS, CDR2 YYEKEE (reference sequence). The full variable domain, with the rest looked up from reference TRBV5-5 and TRBJ2-1, is DAGVTQSPTHLIKTRGQQVTLRCSPISGHKSVSWYQQVLGQGPQFIFQYYEKEERGRGNFPDRFSARQFPNYSSELNVNALLLGDSALYLCASSVAGGPPYNEQFFGPGTRLTVL.

V usage is TRBV7-8 and J usage is TRBJ2-3; 9 bases map to TRBD2. V lost 0 bases to trimming and J lost 5 bases; unmatched junction nucleotides: 0. Germline loops: CDR1 SGHVS, CDR2 FQNEAQ. This CDR3 spans 14 amino acids. CDR3 sequence reads: CASSLATSGDTQYF. DNA for the CDR3: TGTGCCAGCAGCTTAGCGACTAGCGGAGATACGCAGTATTTT.

This clone came up a few times. V is TRBV10-3 and J is TRBJ2-7; no clear D. The CDR3 runs 14 residues. Germline CDR1 ENHRY, CDR2 SYGVKD. V lost 0 bases and J lost 7, with 13 bases in between. CDR3 in amino acids: CAISESKLSSEQYF. The CDR3 DNA reads as TGTGCCATCAGTGAGTCGAAACTTTCGTCGGAGCAGTACTTC.

CDR3 nucleotide sequence: TGTGCCTGGAGTGTAACCGGCACTTCCGAGCAGTTCTTC. Translation: CAWSVTGTSEQFF. V gene TRBV30 combines with J gene TRBJ2-1; D is unresolved. The germline V gene encodes CDR1 GTSNPN and CDR2 SVGIG (reference sequence). This CDR3 has 13 amino acids. V lost 0 bases, J lost 10 bases, and 13 bases lay in between.

V gene TRBV7-8 combines with J gene TRBJ2-7; TRBD2 matches 13 bases. The germline CDR1 and CDR2 sequences are SGHVS and FQNEAQ. V was pared by 3 bases and J by 2 bases, with 1 base of the junction left unmatched. This CDR3 comprises 15 residues. The CDR3 loop reads CASSFGTSGAYEQYF. The DNA for the CDR3 is TGTGCCAGCAGCTTCGGGACTAGCGGGGCCTACGAGCAGTACTTC. Drawing the rest from reference TRBV7-8 and TRBJ2-7, the complete variable domain is GAGVSQSPRYKVAKRGQDVALRCDPISGHVSLFWYQQALGQGPEFLTYFQNEAQLDKSGLPSDRFFAERPEGSVSTLKIQRTQQEDSAVYLCASSFGTSGAYEQYFGPGTRLTVT.

In this sample, this clone turned up a few times. The chain has TRBV28 and TRBJ2-3; no definite D call. Trimming took off 2 bases at V and 2 bases at J, with 2 bases between the two ends. CDR3 length: 12 residues. The germline gives CDR1 MDHEN, CDR2 SYDVKM. The DNA of the CDR3 is TGTGCCAGCAGTTTACACACAGATACGCAGTATTTT. Translation: CASSLHTDTQYF.

This clone has more than one count but fewer than ten. This rearrangement joins TRBV19 to TRBJ1-1; TRBD1 matches at 7 bases. The V gene's germline CDR1 is LNHDA and CDR2 SQIVND (reference sequence). After removal of 3 bases from V and 3 bases from J, the junction contained 4 bases not matched to a gene. The CDR3 is 14 amino acids. The DNA of the CDR3 is TGTGCCAGTAGTATCGGCAGGGGGGACACTGAAGCTTTCTTT. This translates into CASSIGRGDTEAFF.

The rearrangement uses TRBV5-1 and TRBJ2-5; D call uncertain. Germline CDR1 is SGHRS and CDR2 is YFSETQ. The CDR3 runs to 13 residues. Between the trimmed V and J ends, which lost 2 bases and 0 bases, there was a span of 5 bases. The CDR3 DNA follows: TGCGCCAGCAGCTTCCAGGACCAAGAGACCCAGTACTTC. Translating it yields CASSFQDQETQYF.

The rearrangement links TRBV27 to TRBJ2-1; D unresolved. V was shortened by 0 bases and J by 5 bases, with 5 bases between the two germline ends. Germline values: CDR1 MNHEY, CDR2 SMNVEV (reference sequence). The CDR3 spans 13 residues. CDR3 bases: TGTGCCAGCAGTTTATCCCCAAACAATGAGCAGTTCTTC. Translated, it gives CASSLSPNNEQFF.

V is TRBV9 and J is TRBJ2-7; 8 nucleotides line up with TRBD1. V was pared by 0 bases and J by 3 bases, with 2 bases of the junction left unmatched. Germline values: CDR1 SGDLS, CDR2 YYNGEE. The CDR3 has 14 amino acids. CDR3 amino acids: CASSVATGGYEQYF. The CDR3 DNA is TGTGCCAGCAGCGTAGCTACAGGGGGCTACGAGCAGTACTTC. The full variable domain, in which reference TRBV9 and TRBJ2-7 provide the parts outside the CDR3, is DSGVTQTPKHLITATGQRVTLRCSPRSGDLSVYWYQQSLDQGLQFLIQYYNGEERAKGNILERFSAQQFPDLHSELNLSSLELGDSALYFCASSVATGGYEQYFGPGTRLTVT.

The chain employs TRBV11-2 and TRBJ2-1; D call uncertain. V shed 4 bases and J shed 5 bases, with 6 bases lying between them. Germline CDR1 is SGHAT and CDR2 is FQNNGV. The CDR3 loop spans 12 amino acids. The CDR3 bases are TGTGCCAGCAGCTCCGTAGACAATGAGCAGTTCTTC. As protein: CASSSVDNEQFF.

The chain joins TRBV18 to TRBJ2-3; the match to TRBD1 covers 7 bases. The V gene end was trimmed by 1 base and the J gene end by 2 bases; junction bases not matched to a gene: 6. CDR1 KGHSH and CDR2 LQKENI come from the germline V gene. The CDR3 has 16 residues. CDR3 bases: TGTGCCAGCTCACCACTAGGGGGCAGTACCACAGATACGCAGTATTTT. It specifies CASSPLGGSTTDTQYF.

The CDR3 spells CASSSAGIDQETQYF. DNA for the CDR3: TGTGCCAGCAGCTCCGCCGGGATAGATCAAGAGACCCAGTACTTC. The chain employs TRBV7-9 and TRBJ2-5; D possibly corresponds to TRBD2 (5 bases). Trimming removed 4 bases from V and 2 bases from J, with 14 bases in between. Germline CDR1 SEHNR, CDR2 FQNEAQ (reference sequence). The CDR3 is 15 residues long.

This clone was counted a few times. The chain recombines TRBV13 with TRBJ2-1, with D possibly TRBD2 on 5 matching bases. Trimming took off 5 bases at V and 4 bases at J, with 9 bases between the two ends. Germline CDR1 reads PRHDT; CDR2 reads FYEKMQ (reference sequence). The CDR3 covers 13 residues. The CDR3 DNA reads as TGTGCCAGCAGCCCCAGGAGGTACAATGAGCAGTTCTTC. Translating gives CASSPRRYNEQFF.

The chain employs TRBV6-5 and TRBJ2-7; tentatively, D is TRBD1 (6 bases). The CDR3 runs 13 residues. Trimming left V 4 bases short and J 4 bases short, with 11 bases between. The germline V gene encodes CDR1 MNHEY and CDR2 SVGAGI. CDR3 nucleotide sequence: TGTGCCAGCAGTTGGGACAACCGTTACGAGCAGTACTTC. It translates to CASSWDNRYEQYF.

The V and J genes are TRBV7-9 and TRBJ2-5; 8 bases line up with TRBD2. Germline V CDR1 and CDR2: SEHNR, FQNEAQ (reference sequence). The CDR3 is 13 residues long. J was trimmed by 5 bases and V by 7 bases; bases with no gene match: 6. CDR3 DNA: TGTGCCAGCACCCTGACTAGCGAGGAGACCCAGTACTTC. Its protein is CASTLTSEETQYF.